This TCR beta chain was retrieved from a study of blood T cells in healthy people across ages. General observations from the study: More naive CD4+ cells and higher diversity marked long-lived donors relative to aged donors.

The CDR3 has 12 amino acids. CDR1 is SQVTM and CDR2 is ANQGSEA in the germline V gene. Trimming cost V 2 bases and J 5 bases, with 9 bases left between them. This clonotype was recorded a few times. What it binds is not known. Next came a second PCR, run for about 6 to 11 cycles, which used a sample-barcoded 5' primer along with a J-beta primer mix. TCRdb fed the 5' RACE reads into MiXCR, producing one record per CDR3 protein. The table includes some 760,000 distinct CDR3 sequences, 25% detected once. The same data also went into a second study, on T cells of mothers and their children.

The sequenced material came from blood. The clonotype was recovered from a boy younger than 18 in good health. V and J are TRBV29-1 and TRBJ2-5, with a weak D call TRBD2 (5 bases). CDR3 nucleotides: TGCAGCGTTGAACGGGGAGAGGAGACCCAGTACTTC. Amino acids: CSVERGEETQYF.